This T cell receptor (beta chain) was sequenced in a study of T cell responses to AZD1222 COVID-19 vaccine. Notes on this clone: The antigen remains unidentified.

Sequencing used immunoSEQ multiplex PCR; TCRdb keeps in-frame clones, though not all of them. The table has some 130,000 clones, 80% to 95% seen once. Study findings and constraints: Among spike-specific TCRs, nearly half reportedly target unmutated variant regions. White British people made up most donors, females outnumbered males, and clonal diversity was possibly underestimated.

The source is an adult in good health. Sequencing was performed on peripheral blood, taken on day 0 of AZD1222 vaccination.

CDR3 sequence (DNA): TGTGCCACCTTTCTGGGGGGAAGCTATGGCTACACCTTC. Amino acids: CATFLGGSYGYTF. The V gene is TRBV6-5, the J gene TRBJ1-2; weak D call: TRBD1 (5 bases). V shed 10 bases and J shed 4 bases, with 16 bases lying between them. CDR3 size: 13 residues. Looked up from germline, CDR1 is MNHEY and CDR2 is SVGAGI.